This T cell receptor beta chain was sequenced during a study of cytomegalovirus exposure and HLA in healthy donors. On this clone itself: As yet, its antigen is unknown.

Amplification used 60 Vbeta primers and 13 Jbeta primers. Authors' processing steps: Approximately 11 million of the about 80 million unique TCR beta chains counted in a later analysis were shared. The assay was immunoSEQ multiplex PCR, and TCRdb's table has in-frame clones only and misses some. Clone size and the V and J calls come from that table; the DNA yielded D and trimming. The profile shows about 280,000 clones, approximately 90% of them singletons. The CDR3 covers 14 residues. Germline-derived CDR1 and CDR2 are ENHRY and SYGVKD. The trim removed 4 bases at V and 0 bases at J, leaving 3 bases unmatched. Findings of the study overall: Rare TCR sequences dominated, though some public TCRs recurred in many donors.

The sequencing input was PBMCs. The sequence came from a woman younger than 35 in good health and CMV-seronegative. This chain joins TRBV10-3 and TRBJ2-7; 7 bases are shared with TRBD1. CDR3 loop: CAISVGTVSYEQYF. DNA of the CDR3: TGTGCCATCAGTGTCGGGACAGTCTCCTACGAGCAGTACTTC.